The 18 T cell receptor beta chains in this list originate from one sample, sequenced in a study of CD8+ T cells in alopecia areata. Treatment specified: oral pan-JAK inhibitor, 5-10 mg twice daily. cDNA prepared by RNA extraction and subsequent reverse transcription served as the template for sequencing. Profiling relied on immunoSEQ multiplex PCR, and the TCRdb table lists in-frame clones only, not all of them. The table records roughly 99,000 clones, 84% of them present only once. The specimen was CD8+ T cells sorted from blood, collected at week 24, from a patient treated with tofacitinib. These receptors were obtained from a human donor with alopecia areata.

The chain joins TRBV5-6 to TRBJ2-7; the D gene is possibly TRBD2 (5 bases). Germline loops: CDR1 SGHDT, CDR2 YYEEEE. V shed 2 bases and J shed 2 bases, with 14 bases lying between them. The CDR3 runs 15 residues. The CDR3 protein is CASSLYPSGTYEQYF. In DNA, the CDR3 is TGTGCCAGCAGCTTATATCCCTCGGGGACCTACGAGCAGTACTTC.

CDR3 region: CASSGPRASGNIQYF. DNA of the CDR3: TGTGCCAGCAGCGGTCCCCGGGCCTCGGGGAACATTCAGTACTTC. The J gene is TRBJ2-4, the V gene TRBV7-9; weak D call: TRBD2 (5 bases). The germline CDR1 and CDR2 sequences are SEHNR and FQNEAQ (reference sequence). The V and J ends lost 5 bases and 7 bases respectively, with 18 bases between them. The CDR3 consists of 15 residues.

CDR3 loop: CSVEGLLAGGSEAFF. The DNA for the CDR3 is TGCAGCGTTGAAGGCCTATTAGCGGGGGGATCTGAAGCTTTCTTT. The genes are TRBV29-1 and TRBJ1-1, with D possibly being TRBD1 (5 bases). This CDR3 comprises 15 residues. The germline V and J ends were trimmed by 1 base and 6 bases, with 18 bases remaining between them. Germline V gives CDR1 SQVTM, CDR2 ANQGSEA.

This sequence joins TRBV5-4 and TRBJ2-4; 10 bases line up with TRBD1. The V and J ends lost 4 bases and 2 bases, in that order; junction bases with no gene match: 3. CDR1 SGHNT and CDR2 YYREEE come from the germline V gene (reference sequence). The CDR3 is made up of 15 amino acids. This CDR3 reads CASSRTGGTKNIQYF. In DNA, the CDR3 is TGTGCCAGCAGCCGGACAGGGGGTACCAAAAACATTCAGTACTTC.

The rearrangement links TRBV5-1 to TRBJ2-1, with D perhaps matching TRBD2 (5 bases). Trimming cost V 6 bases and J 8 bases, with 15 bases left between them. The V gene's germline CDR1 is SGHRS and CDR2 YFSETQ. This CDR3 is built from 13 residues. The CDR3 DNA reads TGCGCCAGCACAACTAGTGGTTTCGATGAGCAGTTCTTC. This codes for CASTTSGFDEQFF. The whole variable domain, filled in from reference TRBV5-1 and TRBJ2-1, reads KAGVTQTPRYLIKTRGQQVTLSCSPISGHRSVSWYQQTPGQGLQFLFEYFSETQRNKGNFPGRFSGRQFSNSRSEMNVSTLELGDSALYLCASTTSGFDEQFFGPGTRLTVL.

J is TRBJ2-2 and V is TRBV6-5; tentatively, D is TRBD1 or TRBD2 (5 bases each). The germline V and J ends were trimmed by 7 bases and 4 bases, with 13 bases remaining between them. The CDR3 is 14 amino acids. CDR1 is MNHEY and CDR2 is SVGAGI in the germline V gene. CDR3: CASNVGAGTGELFF. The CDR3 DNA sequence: TGTGCCAGCAACGTCGGGGCGGGCACCGGGGAGCTGTTTTTT.

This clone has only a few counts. As DNA, the CDR3 is TGTGCCAGCAGCGGACACACAGGGGGCGTGGAGACCCAGTACTTC. Translated, it gives CASSGHTGGVETQYF. This chain joins TRBV9 and TRBJ2-5; 9 bases match TRBD1. This CDR3 is 15 amino acids long. Germline-derived CDR1 and CDR2 are SGDLS and YYNGEE. V trimming: 3 bases; J trimming: 5 bases; junction bases outside the gene matches: 8.

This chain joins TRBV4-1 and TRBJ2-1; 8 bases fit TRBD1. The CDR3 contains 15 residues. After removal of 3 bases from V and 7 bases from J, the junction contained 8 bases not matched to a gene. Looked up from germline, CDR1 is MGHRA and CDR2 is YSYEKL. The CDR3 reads CASSHVRDRSNEQFF. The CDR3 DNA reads TGCGCCAGCAGCCACGTCCGGGACAGGAGTAATGAGCAGTTCTTC.

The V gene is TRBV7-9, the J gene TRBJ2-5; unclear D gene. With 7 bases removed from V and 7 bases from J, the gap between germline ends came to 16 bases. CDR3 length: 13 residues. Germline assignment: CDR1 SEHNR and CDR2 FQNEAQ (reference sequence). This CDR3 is CASTDTGLGTQYF. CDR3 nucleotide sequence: TGTGCCAGCACCGACACGGGCCTTGGGACCCAGTACTTC.

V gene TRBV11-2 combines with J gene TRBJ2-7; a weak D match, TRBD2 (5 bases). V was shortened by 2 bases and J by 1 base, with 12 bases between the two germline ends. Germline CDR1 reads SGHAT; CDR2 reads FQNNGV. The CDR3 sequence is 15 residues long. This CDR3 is CASSLKYGESYEQYF. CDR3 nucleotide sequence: TGTGCCAGCAGCTTAAAGTACGGGGAGTCCTACGAGCAGTACTTC.

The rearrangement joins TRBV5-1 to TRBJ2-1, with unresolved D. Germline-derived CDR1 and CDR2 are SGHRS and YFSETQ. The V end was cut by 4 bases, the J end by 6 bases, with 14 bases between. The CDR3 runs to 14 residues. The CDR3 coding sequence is TGCGCCAGCAGCCCCGACACGTGGCCCAATGAGCAGTTCTTC. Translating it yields CASSPDTWPNEQFF.

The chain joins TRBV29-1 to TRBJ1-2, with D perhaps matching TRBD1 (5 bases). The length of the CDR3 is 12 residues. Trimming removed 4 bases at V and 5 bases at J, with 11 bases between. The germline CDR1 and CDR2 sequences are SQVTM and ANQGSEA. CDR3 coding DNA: TGCAGCGTTGCCGGGACCATATATGGCTACACCTTC. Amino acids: CSVAGTIYGYTF.

The CDR3 here is CASSDRTSGIYEQYF. In DNA, the CDR3 is TGTGCCAGCAGCGACCGGACTAGTGGGATCTACGAGCAGTACTTC. The chain employs TRBV9 and TRBJ2-7, with TRBD2 identical over 7 bases. The CDR3 consists of 15 residues. CDR1 is SGDLS, CDR2 YYNGEE, per germline. V shed 3 bases and J 3 bases; nucleotides not matched to a gene: 9.

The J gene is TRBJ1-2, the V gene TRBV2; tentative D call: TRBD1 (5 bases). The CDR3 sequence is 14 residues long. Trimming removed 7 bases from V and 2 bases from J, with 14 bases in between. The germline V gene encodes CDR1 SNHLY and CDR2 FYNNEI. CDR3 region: CASKALGVNYGYTF. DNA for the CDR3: TGTGCCAGCAAGGCCCTGGGGGTCAACTATGGCTACACCTTC.

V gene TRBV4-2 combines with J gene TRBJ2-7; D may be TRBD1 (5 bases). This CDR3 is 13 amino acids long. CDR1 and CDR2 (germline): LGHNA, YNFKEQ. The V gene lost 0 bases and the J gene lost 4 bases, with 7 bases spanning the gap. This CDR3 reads CASSQDQGYEQYF. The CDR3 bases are TGTGCCAGCAGCCAAGATCAGGGTTACGAGCAGTACTTC.

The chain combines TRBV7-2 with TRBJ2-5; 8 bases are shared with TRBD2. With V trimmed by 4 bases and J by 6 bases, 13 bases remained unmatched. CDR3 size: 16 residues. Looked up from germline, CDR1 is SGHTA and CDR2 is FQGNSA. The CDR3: CASSYYPGGAVKTQYF. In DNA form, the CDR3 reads TGTGCCAGCAGCTACTACCCCGGGGGGGCCGTTAAGACCCAGTACTTC.

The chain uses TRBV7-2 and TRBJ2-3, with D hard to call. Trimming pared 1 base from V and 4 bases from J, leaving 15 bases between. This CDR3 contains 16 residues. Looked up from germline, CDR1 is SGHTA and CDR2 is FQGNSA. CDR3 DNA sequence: TGTGCCAGCAGCTTAGGCGGCCTCGGGCCCGCAGATACGCAGTATTTT. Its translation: CASSLGGLGPADTQYF.

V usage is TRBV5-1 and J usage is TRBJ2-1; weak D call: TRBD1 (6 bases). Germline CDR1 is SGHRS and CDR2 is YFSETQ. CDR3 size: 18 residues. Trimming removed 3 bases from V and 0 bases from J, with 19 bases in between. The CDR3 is CASSSLWGRRPSYNEQFF. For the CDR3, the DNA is TGCGCCAGCAGCTCTTTGTGGGGGCGGAGACCCTCCTACAATGAGCAGTTCTTC.